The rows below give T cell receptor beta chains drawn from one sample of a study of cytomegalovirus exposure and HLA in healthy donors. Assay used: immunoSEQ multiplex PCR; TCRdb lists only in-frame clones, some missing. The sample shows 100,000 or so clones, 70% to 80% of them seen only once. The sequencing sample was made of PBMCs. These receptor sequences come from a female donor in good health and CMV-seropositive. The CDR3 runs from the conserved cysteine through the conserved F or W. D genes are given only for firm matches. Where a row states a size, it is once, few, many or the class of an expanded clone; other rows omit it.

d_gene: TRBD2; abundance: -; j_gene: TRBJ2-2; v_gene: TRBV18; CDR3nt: TGTGCCAGCTCACCAAGCCCCCTGGCGGGAGGAACCGGGGAGCTGTTTTTT; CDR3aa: CASSPSPLAGGTGELFF
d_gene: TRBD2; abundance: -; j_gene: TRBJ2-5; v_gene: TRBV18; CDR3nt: TGTGCCAGCTCACCGCGGACTAGCGGGGGTCAAGAGACCCAGTACTTC; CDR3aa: CASSPRTSGGQETQYF
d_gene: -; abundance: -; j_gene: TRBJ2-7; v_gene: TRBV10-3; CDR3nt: TGTGCCATCAGTTTTGACAGGAGTACCTACGAGCAGTACTTC; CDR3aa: CAISFDRSTYEQYF
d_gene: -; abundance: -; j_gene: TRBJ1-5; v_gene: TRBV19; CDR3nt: TGTGCCAGTAGTATCCGGAGCGCTAATAGCAATCAGCCCCAGCATTTT; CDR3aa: CASSIRSANSNQPQHF
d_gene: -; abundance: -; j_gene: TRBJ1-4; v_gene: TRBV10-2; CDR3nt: TGCGCCAGCAGTGAACCCTTACAGGAAAGCAATGAAAAACTGTTTTTT; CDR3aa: CASSEPLQESNEKLFF
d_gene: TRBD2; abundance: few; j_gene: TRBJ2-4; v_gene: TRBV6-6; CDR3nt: TGTGCCAGCAGGGGCGGGGGACCGGCGCCCAAAAACATTCAGTACTTC; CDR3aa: CASRGGGPAPKNIQYF
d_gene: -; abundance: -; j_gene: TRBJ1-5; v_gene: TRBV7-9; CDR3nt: TGTGCCAGCAGCTTAGTTGGCCAGCCCCAGCATTTT; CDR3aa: CASSLVGQPQHF
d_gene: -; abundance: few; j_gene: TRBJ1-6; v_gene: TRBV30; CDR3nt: TGTGCCTGGAGTGTAGGCGGGAATTCACCCCTCCACTTT; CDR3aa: CAWSVGGNSPLHF
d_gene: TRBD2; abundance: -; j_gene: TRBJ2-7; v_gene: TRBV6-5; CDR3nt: TGTGCCAGCAGCCAGACTAGCGACTCCTACGAGCAGTACTTC; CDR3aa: CASSQTSDSYEQYF
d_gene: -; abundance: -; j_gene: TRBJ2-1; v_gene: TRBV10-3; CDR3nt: TGTGCCATCGCGGTGGGGGCAAGCGAGCAGTTCTTC; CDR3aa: CAIAVGASEQFF
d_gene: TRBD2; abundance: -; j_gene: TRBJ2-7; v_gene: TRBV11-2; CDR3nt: TGTGCCAGCAGCTTGGGGGGGACTAGCGGGGGGTCCTACGAGCAGTACTTC; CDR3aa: CASSLGGTSGGSYEQYF
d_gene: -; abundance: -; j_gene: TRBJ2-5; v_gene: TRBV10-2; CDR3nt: TGCGCCAGCACCCCCAGGAGGCAAGAGACCCAGTACTTC; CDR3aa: CASTPRRQETQYF